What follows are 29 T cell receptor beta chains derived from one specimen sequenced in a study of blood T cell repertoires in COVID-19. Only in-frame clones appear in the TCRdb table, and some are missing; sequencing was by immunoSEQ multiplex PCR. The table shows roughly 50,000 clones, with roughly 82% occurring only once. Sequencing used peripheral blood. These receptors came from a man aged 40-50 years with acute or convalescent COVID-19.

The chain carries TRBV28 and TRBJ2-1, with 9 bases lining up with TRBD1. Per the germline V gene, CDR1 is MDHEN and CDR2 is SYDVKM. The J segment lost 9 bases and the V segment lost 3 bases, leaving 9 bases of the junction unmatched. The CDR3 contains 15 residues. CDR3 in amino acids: CASSFRGQGATEQFF. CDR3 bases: TGTGCCAGCAGTTTCCGGGGACAGGGTGCAACTGAGCAGTTCTTC.

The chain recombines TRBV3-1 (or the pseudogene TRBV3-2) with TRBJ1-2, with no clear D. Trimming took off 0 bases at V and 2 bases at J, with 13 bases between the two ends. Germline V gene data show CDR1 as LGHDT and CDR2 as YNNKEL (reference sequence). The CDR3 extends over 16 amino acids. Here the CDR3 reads CASSQDLWAINYGYTF. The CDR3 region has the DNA TGTGCCAGCAGCCAAGATCTTTGGGCGATAAACTATGGCTACACCTTC.

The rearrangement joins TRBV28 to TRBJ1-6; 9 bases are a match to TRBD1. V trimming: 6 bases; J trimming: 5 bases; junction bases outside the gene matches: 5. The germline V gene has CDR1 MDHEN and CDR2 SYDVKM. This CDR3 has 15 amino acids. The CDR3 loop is CASRAGQGDNSPLHF. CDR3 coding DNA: TGTGCCAGCAGGGCGGGACAGGGTGATAATTCACCCCTCCACTTT.

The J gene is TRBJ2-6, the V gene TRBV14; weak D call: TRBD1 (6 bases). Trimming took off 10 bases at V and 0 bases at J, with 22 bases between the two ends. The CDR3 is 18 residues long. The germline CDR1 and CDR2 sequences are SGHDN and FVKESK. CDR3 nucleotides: TGTGCCACCGCCTTGGAAGGACAGAGAGCCTCTGGGGCCAACGTCCTGACTTTC. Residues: CATALEGQRASGANVLTF.

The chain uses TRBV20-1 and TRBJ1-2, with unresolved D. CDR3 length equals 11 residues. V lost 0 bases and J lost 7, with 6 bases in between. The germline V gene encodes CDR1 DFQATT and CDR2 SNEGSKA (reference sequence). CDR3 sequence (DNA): TGCAGTGCTAGAGATCTAGGTGGCTACACCTTC. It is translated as CSARDLGGYTF.

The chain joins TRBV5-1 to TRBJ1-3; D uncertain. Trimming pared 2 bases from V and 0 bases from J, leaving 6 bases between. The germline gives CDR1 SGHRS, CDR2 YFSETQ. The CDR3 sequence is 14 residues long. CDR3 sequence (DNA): TGCGCCAGCAGCTTTAGTTCCTCTGGAAACACCATATATTTT. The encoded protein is CASSFSSSGNTIYF.

The CDR3 nucleotides are TGTGCCAGTAGTTACCAGGTTGGACAGCCCCAGCATTTT. Translating it yields CASSYQVGQPQHF. This sequence joins TRBV19 and TRBJ1-5, with D hard to call. Germline CDR1 LNHDA, CDR2 SQIVND (reference sequence). The CDR3 consists of 13 residues. Trimming pared 5 bases from V and 7 bases from J, leaving 12 bases between. Filled out from reference TRBV19 and TRBJ1-5, the complete variable domain reads DGGITQSPKYLFRKEGQNVTLSCEQNLNHDAMYWYRQDPGQGLRLIYYSQIVNDFQKGDIAEGYSVSREKKESFPLTVTSAQKNPTAFYLCASSYQVGQPQHFGDGTRLSIL.

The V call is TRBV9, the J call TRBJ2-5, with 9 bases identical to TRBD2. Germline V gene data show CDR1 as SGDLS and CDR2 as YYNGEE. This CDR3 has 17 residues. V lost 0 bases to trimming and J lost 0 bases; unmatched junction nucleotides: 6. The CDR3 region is CASSVGISGGYQETQYF. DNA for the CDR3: TGTGCCAGCAGCGTAGGGATTAGCGGGGGCTACCAAGAGACCCAGTACTTC.

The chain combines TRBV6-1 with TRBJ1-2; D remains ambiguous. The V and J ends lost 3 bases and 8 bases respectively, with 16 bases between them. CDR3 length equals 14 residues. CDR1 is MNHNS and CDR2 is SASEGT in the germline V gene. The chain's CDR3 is CASSDFGRSEGYTF. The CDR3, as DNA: TGTGCCAGCAGTGATTTTGGAAGGTCGGAGGGCTACACCTTC.

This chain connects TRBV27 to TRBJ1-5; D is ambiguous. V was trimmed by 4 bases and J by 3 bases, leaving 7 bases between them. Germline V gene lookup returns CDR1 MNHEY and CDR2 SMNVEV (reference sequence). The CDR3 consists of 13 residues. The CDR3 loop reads CASSYSLNQPQHF. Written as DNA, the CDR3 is TGTGCCAGCAGTTACAGCCTCAATCAGCCCCAGCATTTT.

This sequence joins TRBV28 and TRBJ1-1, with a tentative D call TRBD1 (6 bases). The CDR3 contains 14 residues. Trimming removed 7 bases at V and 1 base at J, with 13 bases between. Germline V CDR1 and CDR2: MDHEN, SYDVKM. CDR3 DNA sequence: TGTGCCAGCAATCGACAGGCCTCGAACACTGAAGCTTTCTTT. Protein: CASNRQASNTEAFF.

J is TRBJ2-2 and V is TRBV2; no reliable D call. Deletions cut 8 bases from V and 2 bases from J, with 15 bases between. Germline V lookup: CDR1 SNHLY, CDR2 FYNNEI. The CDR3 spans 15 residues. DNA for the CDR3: TGTGCCAGCCGACAAGAACCCCTAAACACCGGGGAGCTGTTTTTT. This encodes CASRQEPLNTGELFF.

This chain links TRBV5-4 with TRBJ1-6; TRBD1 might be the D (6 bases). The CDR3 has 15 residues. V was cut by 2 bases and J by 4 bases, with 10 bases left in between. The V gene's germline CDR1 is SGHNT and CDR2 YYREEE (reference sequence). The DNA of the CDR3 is TGTGCCAGCAGCTTCGCAGGGGTATATAATTCACCCCTCCACTTT. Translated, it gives CASSFAGVYNSPLHF. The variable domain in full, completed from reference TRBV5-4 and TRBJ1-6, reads ETGVTQSPTHLIKTRGQQVTLRCSSQSGHNTVSWYQQALGQGPQFIFQYYREEENGRGNFPPRFSGLQFPNYSSELNVNALELDDSALYLCASSFAGVYNSPLHFGNGTRLTVT.

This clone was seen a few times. CDR3 amino acids: CASSQTIAGLTDTQYF. CDR3 bases: TGCGCCAGCAGCCAAACGATAGCGGGGCTCACAGATACGCAGTATTTT. V and J are TRBV4-3 and TRBJ2-3, with 8 bases lining up with TRBD2. V dropped 2 bases and J dropped 2; count of bases not matched to a gene: 6. This CDR3 contains 16 residues. Germline CDR1 reads LGHNA; CDR2 reads YSLEER.

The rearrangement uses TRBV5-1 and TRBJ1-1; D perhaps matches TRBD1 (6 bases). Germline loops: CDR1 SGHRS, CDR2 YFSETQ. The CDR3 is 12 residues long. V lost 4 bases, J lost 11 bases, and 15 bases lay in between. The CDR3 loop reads CASSAEGTRAFF. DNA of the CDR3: TGCGCCAGCAGCGCCGAAGGGACAAGGGCTTTCTTT. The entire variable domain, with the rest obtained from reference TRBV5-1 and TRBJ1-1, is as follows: KAGVTQTPRYLIKTRGQQVTLSCSPISGHRSVSWYQQTPGQGLQFLFEYFSETQRNKGNFPGRFSGRQFSNSRSEMNVSTLELGDSALYLCASSAEGTRAFFGQGTRLTVV.

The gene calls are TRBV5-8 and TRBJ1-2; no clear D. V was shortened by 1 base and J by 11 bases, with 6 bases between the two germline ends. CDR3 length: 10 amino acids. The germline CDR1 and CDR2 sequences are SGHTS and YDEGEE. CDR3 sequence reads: CASSLLRYTF. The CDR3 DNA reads TGTGCCAGCAGCTTGTTGAGGTACACCTTC.

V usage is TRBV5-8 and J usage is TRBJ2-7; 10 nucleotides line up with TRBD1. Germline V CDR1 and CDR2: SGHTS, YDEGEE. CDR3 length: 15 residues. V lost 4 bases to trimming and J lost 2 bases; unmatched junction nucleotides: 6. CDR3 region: CASSLWTGGTYEQYF. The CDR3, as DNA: TGTGCCAGCAGCCTATGGACAGGGGGAACCTACGAGCAGTACTTC.

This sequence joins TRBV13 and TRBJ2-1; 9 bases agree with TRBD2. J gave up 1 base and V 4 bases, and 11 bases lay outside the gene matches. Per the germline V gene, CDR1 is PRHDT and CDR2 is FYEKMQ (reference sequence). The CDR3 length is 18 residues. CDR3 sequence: CASSSRGSGGFSYNEQFF. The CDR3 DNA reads TGTGCCAGCAGCTCCCGCGGTAGCGGGGGTTTTTCCTACAATGAGCAGTTCTTC.

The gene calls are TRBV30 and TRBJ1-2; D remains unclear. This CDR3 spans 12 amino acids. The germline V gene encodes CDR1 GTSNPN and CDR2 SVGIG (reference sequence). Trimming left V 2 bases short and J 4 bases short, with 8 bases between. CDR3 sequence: CAWSRLPYGYTF. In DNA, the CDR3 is TGTGCCTGGAGTCGTCTCCCCTATGGCTACACCTTC.

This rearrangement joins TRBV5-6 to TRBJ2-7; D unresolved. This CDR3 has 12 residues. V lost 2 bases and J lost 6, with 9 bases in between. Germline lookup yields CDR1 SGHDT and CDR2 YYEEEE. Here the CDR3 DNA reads TGTGCCAGCAGCTTAACCCCACTCGAGCAGTACTTC. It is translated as CASSLTPLEQYF. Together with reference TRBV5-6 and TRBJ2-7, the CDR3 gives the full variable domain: DAGVTQSPTHLIKTRGQQVTLRCSPKSGHDTVSWYQQALGQGPQFIFQYYEEEERQRGNFPDRFSGHQFPNYSSELNVNALLLGDSALYLCASSLTPLEQYFGPGTRLTVT.

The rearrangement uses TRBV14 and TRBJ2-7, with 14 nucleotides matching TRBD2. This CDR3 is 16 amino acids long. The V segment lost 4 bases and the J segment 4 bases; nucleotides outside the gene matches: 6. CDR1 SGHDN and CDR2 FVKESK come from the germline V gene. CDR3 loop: CASSPLGLAGEYEQYF. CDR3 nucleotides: TGTGCCAGCAGCCCCCTGGGACTAGCGGGGGAGTACGAGCAGTACTTC.

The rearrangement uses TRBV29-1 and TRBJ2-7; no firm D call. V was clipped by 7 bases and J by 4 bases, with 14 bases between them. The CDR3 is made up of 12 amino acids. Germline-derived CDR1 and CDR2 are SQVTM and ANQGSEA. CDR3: CSASTSGYEQYF. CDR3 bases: TGCAGCGCCTCCACTTCGGGTTACGAGCAGTACTTC.

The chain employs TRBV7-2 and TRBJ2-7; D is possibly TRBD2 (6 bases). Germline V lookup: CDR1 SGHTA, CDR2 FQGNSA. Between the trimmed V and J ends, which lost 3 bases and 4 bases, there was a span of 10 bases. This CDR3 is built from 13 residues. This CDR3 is CASSLGRGYEQYF. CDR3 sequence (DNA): TGTGCCAGCAGCTTGGGCCGGGGGTACGAGCAGTACTTC.

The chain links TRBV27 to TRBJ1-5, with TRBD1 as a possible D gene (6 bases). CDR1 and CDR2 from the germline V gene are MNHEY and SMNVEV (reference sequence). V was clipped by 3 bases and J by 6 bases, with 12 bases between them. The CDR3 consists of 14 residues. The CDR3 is CASSFKGVGQPQHF. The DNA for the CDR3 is TGTGCCAGCAGTTTCAAGGGGGTGGGTCAGCCCCAGCATTTT.

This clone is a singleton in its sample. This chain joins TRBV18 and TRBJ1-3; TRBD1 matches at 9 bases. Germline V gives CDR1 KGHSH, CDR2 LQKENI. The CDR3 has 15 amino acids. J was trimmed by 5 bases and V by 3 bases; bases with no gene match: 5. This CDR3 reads CASSPGTGSRNTIYF. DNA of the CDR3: TGTGCCAGCTCACCCGGGACAGGGAGCCGAAACACCATATATTTT. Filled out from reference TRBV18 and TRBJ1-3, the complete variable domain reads NAGVMQNPRHLVRRRGQEARLRCSPMKGHSHVYWYRQLPEEGLKFMVYLQKENIIDESGMPKERFSAEFPKEGPSILRIQQVVRGDSAAYFCASSPGTGSRNTIYFGEGSWLTVV.

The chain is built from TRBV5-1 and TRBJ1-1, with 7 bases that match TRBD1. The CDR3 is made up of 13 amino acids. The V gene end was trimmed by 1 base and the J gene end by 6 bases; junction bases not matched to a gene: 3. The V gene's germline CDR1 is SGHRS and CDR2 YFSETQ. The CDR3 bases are TGCGCCAGCAGCTTGACAGGGGTGGCTGAAGCTTTCTTT. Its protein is CASSLTGVAEAFF.

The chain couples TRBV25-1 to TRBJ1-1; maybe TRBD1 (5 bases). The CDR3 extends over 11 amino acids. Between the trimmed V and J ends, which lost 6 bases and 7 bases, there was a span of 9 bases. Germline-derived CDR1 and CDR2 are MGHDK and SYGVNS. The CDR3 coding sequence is TGTGCCAGCAGCCCAGGGATTGAAGCTTTCTTT. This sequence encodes CASSPGIEAFF. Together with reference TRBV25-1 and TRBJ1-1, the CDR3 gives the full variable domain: EADIYQTPRYLVIGTGKKITLECSQTMGHDKMYWYQQDPGMELHLIHYSYGVNSTEKGDLSSESTVSRIRTEHFPLTLESARPSHTSQYLCASSPGIEAFFGQGTRLTVV.

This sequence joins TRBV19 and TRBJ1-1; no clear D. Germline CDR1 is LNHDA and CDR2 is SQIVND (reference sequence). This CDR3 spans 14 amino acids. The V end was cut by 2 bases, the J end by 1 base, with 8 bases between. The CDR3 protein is CASSITGGNTEAFF. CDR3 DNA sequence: TGTGCCAGTAGTATAACGGGAGGGAACACTGAAGCTTTCTTT.

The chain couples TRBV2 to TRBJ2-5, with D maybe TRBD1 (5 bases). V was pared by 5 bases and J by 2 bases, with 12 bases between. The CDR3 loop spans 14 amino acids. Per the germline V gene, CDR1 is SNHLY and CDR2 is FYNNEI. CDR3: CASSQGHKQETQYF. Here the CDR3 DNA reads TGTGCCAGCAGTCAAGGACACAAGCAAGAGACCCAGTACTTC.